What follows describes a single T cell receptor beta chain. The data stem from a study of cytomegalovirus exposure and HLA in healthy donors. For the study at large: A later analysis reported the same platform for the approximately 110 validation repertoires and the 650 to 750 first-cohort repertoires.

The CDR3 contains 15 residues. CDR1 and CDR2 from the germline V gene are MDHEN and SYDVKM. The J segment lost 5 bases and the V segment lost 6 bases, leaving 13 bases of the junction unmatched. TCRdb's copy holds only in-frame clones and misses some; the assay was immunoSEQ multiplex PCR. The sample holds 65,000 or so clones, 92% seen once. The clonotype was recovered from a woman aged 18-30 years in good health and CMV-seronegative. The J gene is TRBJ2-7, the V gene TRBV28; 7 bases map to TRBD2. The material sequenced was PBMCs. The DNA for the CDR3 is TGTGCCAGCAGCCCTCCCCGGGGGGTACGGCACGAGCAGTACTTC. Amino acid sequence: CASSPPRGVRHEQYF.